This TCR beta chain derives from a study of blood T cell repertoires in COVID-19. Study as a whole: COVID-19 samples collected from the United States, Italy and Spain covered acute and convalescent phases. Sources were T cells, B-cell-depleted T cells, or PBMCs; the material itself was cDNA or gDNA.

This CDR3 is 14 amino acids long. Per the germline V gene, CDR1 is KGHSH and CDR2 is LQKENI. V gave up 3 bases and J gave up 4 bases, with 13 bases separating them. As handled by the study authors: Reference gene primer amplification gave estimated nucleated cell counts. Libraries were prepared by immunoSEQ multiplex PCR; TCRdb keeps only in-frame clonotypes and omits some of them. The DNA was the basis for D and trimming; V, J and clone size are from that table. The table lists roughly 300,000 clones, about four fifths of them singletons. Sequencing input: peripheral blood. This TCR was sampled from a woman between 50 and 59 years old who had recovered from COVID-19. The gene calls are TRBV18 and TRBJ2-7, with a possible D match to TRBD1 (6 bases). The DNA for the CDR3 is TGTGCCAGCTCACCTTGGACAGCCCCGTACGAGCAGTACTTC. Encoded protein: CASSPWTAPYEQYF.